Sequencing of this T cell receptor (beta chain) was carried out in a study of T cells in Graves' hyperthyroidism and ophthalmopathy. Broader study findings: Most expanded thyroid clonotypes above 0.001 also appeared in blood.

It was RNA transcripts that yielded the amplified TCR beta CDR3 regions. An initial round of RT-PCR targeting the TCR CDR3 relied on the HTBI primer set. From the multiplex PCR reads, TCRdb called clonotypes with MiXCR, one entry per CDR3 protein. Altogether around 620,000 distinct CDR3 sequences are present, 14% being singletons, with the ten largest covering around 7%. In this sample, this clonotype turned up many times. What it binds is not known. Clinical symptoms, serum thyroxine, TRAb, thyroid ultrasound and orbital computed tomography informed diagnoses. Isolation of PBMCs was performed on approximately 10 ml fresh peripheral blood. The sample was blood. The receptor's source is a woman in her late teens or twenties with Graves' ophthalmopathy.

The CDR3 is CASSLVTNPFF. CDR3 DNA sequence: TGTGCCAGCAGCTTAGTTACGAACCCGTTCTTC. The chain has TRBV7-2 and TRBJ2-1; D is ambiguous. CDR3 size: 11 residues. The V gene's germline CDR1 is SGHTA and CDR2 FQGNSA. Trimming pared 1 base from V and 15 bases from J, leaving 10 bases between.